The rows below give T cell receptor beta chains drawn from one sample of a study of OX40 agonist ivuxolimab in advanced cancers. Clones were sequenced by immunoSEQ multiplex PCR, and TCRdb holds only the in-frame ones, with some missing. Of around 99,000 clones in the sample, less than 95% were seen once. The sequenced sample was CD4+ or CD8+ T cells sorted from blood, obtained in a trial of the OX40 agonist ivuxolimab. These receptors all come from an adult with an advanced solid tumor such as melanoma, head and neck, liver or kidney cancer. The CDR3 runs from the conserved cysteine through the conserved F or W. Fields, in order: clone size, V gene, D gene, J gene, CDR3 protein, CDR3 DNA. D genes are given only for firm matches. Only part of the rows carry a size: once, few, many, or a class if the clone is expanded.

>-|TRBV19|TRBD1|TRBJ1-1
CASSPGGQGAWAEAFF
TGTGCCAGTAGTCCGGGGGGACAGGGGGCTTGGGCTGAAGCTTTCTTT
>-|TRBV30|-|TRBJ2-2
CAWSWAGELFF
TGTGCCTGGAGTTGGGCCGGGGAGCTGTTTTTT
>-|TRBV4-3|-|TRBJ1-1
CASSQERVNTEAFF
TGCGCCAGCAGCCAAGAGAGGGTCAACACTGAAGCTTTCTTT
>-|TRBV6-6|TRBD2|TRBJ2-7
CAIRSGGLYEQYF
TGTGCCATCAGGTCGGGGGGGTTGTACGAGCAGTACTTC
>-|TRBV19|-|TRBJ2-1
CASSPRTIYNEQFF
TGTGCCAGTAGTCCCAGGACTATATACAATGAGCAGTTCTTC
>-|TRBV7-9|TRBD2|TRBJ2-2
CASSSRTSGRWAIGELFF
TGTGCCAGCAGCTCCAGGACTAGCGGGAGATGGGCGATCGGGGAGCTGTTTTTT
>-|TRBV5-4|TRBD1|TRBJ1-1
CASKWTGTNTEAFF
TGTGCCAGCAAATGGACAGGGACGAACACTGAAGCTTTCTTT
>-|TRBV28|-|TRBJ1-1
CASSPSGYYTEAFF
TGTGCCAGCAGTCCCTCAGGGTACTACACTGAAGCTTTCTTT
>-|TRBV30|-|TRBJ2-1
CAWSHLGGNEQFF
TGTGCCTGGAGTCACCTAGGGGGCAATGAGCAGTTCTTC
>-|TRBV12-5|TRBD2|TRBJ2-1
CASGFWTSGSYNEQFF
TGTGCTAGCGGTTTTTGGACTAGCGGGAGTTACAATGAGCAGTTCTTC
>-|TRBV12-5|-|TRBJ1-1
CASGFSLMNTEAFF
TGTGCTAGTGGTTTTAGCCTAATGAACACTGAAGCTTTCTTT
>-|TRBV4-2|-|TRBJ2-1
CASSQEGITYNEQFF
TGTGCCAGCAGCCAAGAAGGGATAACCTACAATGAGCAGTTCTTC
>-|TRBV19|-|TRBJ1-1
CASTPPSSGTPSLGTEAFF
TGTGCCAGTACCCCCCCTTCCTCAGGCACTCCCAGTCTGGGCACTGAAGCTTTCTTT
>-|TRBV6-5|TRBD1|TRBJ2-7
CASTVDRGGEQYF
TGTGCCAGCACCGTGGACAGGGGTGGAGAGCAGTACTTC
>few|TRBV5-6|-|TRBJ1-5
CASSLWGDHNQPQHF
TGTGCCAGCAGCTTGTGGGGGGATCACAATCAGCCCCAGCATTTT
>-|TRBV28|-|TRBJ1-2
CASLDAPSDYGYTF
TGTGCCAGCTTAGACGCCCCCTCGGACTATGGCTACACCTTC
>-|TRBV15|TRBD1|TRBJ1-4
CATSRPDRQGRWTSTNEKLFF
TGTGCCACCAGCAGACCTGACCGACAGGGTCGTTGGACCTCAACTAATGAAAAACTGTTTTTT
>-|TRBV27|-|TRBJ2-7
CASSLQARSRGDEQYF
TGTGCCAGCAGTTTACAGGCCAGGTCGAGAGGTGACGAGCAGTACTTC
>-|TRBV7-2|-|TRBJ2-1
CASSIRRSDISYNEQFF
TGTGCCAGCAGCATACGAAGGTCGGATATTTCATACAATGAGCAGTTCTTC
>-|TRBV27|-|TRBJ2-3
CASTARDTDTQYF
TGTGCCAGCACTGCTCGTGACACAGATACGCAGTATTTT